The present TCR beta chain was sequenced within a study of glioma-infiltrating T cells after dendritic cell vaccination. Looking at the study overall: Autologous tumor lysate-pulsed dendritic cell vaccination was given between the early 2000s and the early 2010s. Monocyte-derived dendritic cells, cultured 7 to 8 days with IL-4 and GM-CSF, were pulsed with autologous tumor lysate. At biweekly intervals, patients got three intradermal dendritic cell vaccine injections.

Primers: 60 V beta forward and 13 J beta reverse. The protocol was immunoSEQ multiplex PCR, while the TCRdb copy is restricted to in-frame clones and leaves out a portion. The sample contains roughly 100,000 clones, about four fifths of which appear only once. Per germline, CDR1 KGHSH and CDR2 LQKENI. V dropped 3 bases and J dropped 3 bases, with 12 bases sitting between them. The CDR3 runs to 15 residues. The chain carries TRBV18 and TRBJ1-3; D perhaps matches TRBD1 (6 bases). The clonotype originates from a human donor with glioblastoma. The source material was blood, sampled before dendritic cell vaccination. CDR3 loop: CASSPGTRLGNTIYF. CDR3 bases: TGTGCCAGCTCACCCGGGACAAGACTTGGAAACACCATATATTTT.